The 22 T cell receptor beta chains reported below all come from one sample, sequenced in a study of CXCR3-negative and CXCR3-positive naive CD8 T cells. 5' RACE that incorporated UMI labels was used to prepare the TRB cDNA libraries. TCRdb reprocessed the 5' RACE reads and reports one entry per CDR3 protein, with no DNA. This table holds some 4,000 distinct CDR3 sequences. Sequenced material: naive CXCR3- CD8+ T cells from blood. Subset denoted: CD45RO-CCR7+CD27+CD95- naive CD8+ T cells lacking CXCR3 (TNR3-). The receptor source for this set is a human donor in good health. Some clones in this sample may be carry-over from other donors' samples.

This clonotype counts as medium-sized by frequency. CDR3: CASSLGQGAQEQYF. V usage is TRBV5-1 and J usage is TRBJ2-7; TCRdb returns TRBD1, unconfirmable since there is no DNA. CDR1 is SGHRS and CDR2 is YFSETQ in the germline V gene. The CDR3 length is 14 residues. The complete variable domain, with remaining parts taken from reference TRBV5-1 and TRBJ2-7, reads KAGVTQTPRYLIKTRGQQVTLSCSPISGHRSVSWYQQTPGQGLQFLFEYFSETQRNKGNFPGRFSGRQFSNSRSEMNVSTLELGDSALYLCASSLGQGAQEQYFGPGTRLTVT.

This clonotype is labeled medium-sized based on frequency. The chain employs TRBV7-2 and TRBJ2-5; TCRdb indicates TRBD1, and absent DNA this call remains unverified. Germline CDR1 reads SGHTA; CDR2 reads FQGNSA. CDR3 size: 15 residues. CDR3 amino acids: CASSLGEQAAETQYF. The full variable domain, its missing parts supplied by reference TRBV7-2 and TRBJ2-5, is GAGVSQSPSNKVTEKGKDVELRCDPISGHTALYWYRQSLGQGLEFLIYFQGNSAPDKSGLPSDRFSAERTGGSVSTLTIQRTQQEDSAVYLCASSLGEQAAETQYFGPGTRLLVL.

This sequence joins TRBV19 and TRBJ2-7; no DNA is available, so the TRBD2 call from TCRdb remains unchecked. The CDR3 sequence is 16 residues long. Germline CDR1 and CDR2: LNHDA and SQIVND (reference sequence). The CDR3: CASSMGTSRGEYEQYF.

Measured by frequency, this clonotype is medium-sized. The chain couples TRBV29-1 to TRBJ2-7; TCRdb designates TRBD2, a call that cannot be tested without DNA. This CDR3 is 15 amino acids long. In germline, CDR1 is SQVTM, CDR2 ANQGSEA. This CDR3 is CSAGGIVMGSYEQYF.

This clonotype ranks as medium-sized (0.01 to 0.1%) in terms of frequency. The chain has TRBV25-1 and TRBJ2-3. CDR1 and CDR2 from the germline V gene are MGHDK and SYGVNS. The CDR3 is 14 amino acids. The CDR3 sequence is CASSELAITDTQYF.

The CDR3 spells CASSQDPQISSYNEQFF. This chain joins TRBV4-3 and TRBJ2-1. Germline V gene sequence: CDR1 LGHNA, CDR2 YSLEER. This CDR3 contains 17 residues.

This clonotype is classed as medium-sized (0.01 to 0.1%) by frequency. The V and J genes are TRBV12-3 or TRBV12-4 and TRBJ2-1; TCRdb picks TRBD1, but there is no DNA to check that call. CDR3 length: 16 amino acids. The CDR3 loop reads CASSLTRLGAVDEQFF.

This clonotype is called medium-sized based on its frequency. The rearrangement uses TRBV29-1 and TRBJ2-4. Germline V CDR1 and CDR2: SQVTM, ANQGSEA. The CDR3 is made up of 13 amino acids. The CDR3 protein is CSVSELAKNIQYF.

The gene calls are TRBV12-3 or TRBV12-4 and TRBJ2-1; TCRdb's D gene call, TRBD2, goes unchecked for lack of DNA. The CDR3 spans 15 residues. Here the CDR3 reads CASSFRLGIQNEQFF.

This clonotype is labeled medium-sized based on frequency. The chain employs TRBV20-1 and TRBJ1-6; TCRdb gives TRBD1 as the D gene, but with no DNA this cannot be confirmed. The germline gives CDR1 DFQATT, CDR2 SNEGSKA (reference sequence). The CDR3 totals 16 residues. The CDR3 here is CSARDEGRQSNSPLHF.

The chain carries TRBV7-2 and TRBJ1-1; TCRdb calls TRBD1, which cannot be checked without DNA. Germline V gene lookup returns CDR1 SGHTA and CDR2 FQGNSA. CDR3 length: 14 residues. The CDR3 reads CASSSMGQHTEAFF.

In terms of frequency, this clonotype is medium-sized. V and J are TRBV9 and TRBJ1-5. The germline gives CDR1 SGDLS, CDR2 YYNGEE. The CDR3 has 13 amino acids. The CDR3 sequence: CASSEDPNQPQHF.

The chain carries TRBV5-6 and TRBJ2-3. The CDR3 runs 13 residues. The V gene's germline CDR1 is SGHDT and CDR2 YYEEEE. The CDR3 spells CASSWRSTDTQYF.

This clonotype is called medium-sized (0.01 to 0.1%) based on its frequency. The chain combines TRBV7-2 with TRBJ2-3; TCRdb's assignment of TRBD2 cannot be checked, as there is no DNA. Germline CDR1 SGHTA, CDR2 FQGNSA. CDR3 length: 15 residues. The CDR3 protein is CASSSLAGGTDTQYF.

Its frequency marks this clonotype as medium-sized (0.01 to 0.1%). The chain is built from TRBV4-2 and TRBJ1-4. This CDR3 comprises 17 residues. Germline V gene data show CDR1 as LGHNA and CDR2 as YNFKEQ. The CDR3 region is CASSQDVALATNEKLFF.

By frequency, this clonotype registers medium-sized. The CDR3 loop reads CASNTGDTGELFF. This sequence joins TRBV11-2 and TRBJ2-2; absent DNA, TCRdb's TRBD1 call cannot be checked. The CDR3 extends over 13 amino acids. CDR1 is SGHAT, CDR2 FQNNGV, per germline.

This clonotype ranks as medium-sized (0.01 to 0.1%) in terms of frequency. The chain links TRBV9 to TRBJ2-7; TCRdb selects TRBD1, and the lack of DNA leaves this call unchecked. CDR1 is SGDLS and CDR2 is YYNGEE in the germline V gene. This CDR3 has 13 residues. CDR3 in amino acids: CASSGDGEYEQYF.

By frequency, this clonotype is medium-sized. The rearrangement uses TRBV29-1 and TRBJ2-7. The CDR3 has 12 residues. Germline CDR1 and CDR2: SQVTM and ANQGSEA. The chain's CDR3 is CSVMGATYEQYF.

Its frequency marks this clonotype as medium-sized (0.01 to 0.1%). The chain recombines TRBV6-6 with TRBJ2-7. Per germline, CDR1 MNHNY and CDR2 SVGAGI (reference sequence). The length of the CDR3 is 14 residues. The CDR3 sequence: CASSYGRGSYEQYF.

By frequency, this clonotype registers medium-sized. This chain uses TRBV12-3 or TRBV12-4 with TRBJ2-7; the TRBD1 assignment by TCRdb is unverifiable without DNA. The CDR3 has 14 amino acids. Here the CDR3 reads CASSLGGVTYEQYF.

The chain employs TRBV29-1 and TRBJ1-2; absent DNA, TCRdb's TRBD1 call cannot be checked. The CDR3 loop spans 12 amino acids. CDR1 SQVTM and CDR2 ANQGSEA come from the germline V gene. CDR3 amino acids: CSSTRDDYGYTF.

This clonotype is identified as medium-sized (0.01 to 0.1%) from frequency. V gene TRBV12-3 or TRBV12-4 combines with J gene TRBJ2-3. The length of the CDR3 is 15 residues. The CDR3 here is CASSLGAVSTDTQYF.